At least ten counts were recorded for the clone carrying this TCR beta chain. Its target is unknown. This specimen belongs to a study of blood T cells in healthy people across ages. General study points: Estimated diversity that came from one million T cells was considered an underestimate.

The use of a sample-barcoded 5' primer and a J-beta primer mix characterized a second PCR of roughly 6 to 11 cycles. TCRdb reprocessed the 5' RACE reads via MiXCR and lists one record per CDR3 protein. The table records approximately 800,000 distinct CDR3 sequences, about 53% of them present only once. Specimen: blood. This TCR came from a man older than 75 in good health.

The CDR3 sequence is CASGGERETQYF. The DNA of the CDR3 is TGTGCCAGCGGGGGGGAAAGGGAGACCCAGTACTTC. V is TRBV3-1 and J is TRBJ2-5, with 7 bases matching TRBD2. This CDR3 region has 12 residues. The V segment lost 8 bases and the J segment 5 bases; nucleotides outside the gene matches: 5. Germline V gene sequence: CDR1 LGHDT, CDR2 YNNKEL (reference sequence).